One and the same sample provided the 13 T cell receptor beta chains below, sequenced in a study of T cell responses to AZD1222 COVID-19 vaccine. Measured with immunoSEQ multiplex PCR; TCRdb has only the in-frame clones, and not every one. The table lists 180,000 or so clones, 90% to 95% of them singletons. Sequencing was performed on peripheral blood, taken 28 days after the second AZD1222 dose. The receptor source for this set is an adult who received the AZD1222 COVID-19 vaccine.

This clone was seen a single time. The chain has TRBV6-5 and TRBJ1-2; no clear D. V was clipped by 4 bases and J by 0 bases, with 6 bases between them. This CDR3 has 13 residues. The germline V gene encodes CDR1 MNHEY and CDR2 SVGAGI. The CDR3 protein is CASSFGPNYGYTF. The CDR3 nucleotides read TGTGCCAGCAGTTTCGGACCTAACTATGGCTACACCTTC.

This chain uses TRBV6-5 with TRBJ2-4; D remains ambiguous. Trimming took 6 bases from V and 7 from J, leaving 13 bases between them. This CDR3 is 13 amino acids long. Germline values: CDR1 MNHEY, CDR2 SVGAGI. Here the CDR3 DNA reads TGTGCCAGCAGCCCGACCCCTAGGAACATTCAGTACTTC. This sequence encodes CASSPTPRNIQYF.

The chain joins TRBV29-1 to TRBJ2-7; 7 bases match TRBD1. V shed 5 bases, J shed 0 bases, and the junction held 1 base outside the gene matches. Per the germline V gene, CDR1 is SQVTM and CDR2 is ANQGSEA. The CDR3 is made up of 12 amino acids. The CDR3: CSVRDSSYEQYF. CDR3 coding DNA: TGCAGCGTTAGGGACAGCTCCTACGAGCAGTACTTC.

The CDR3 DNA follows: TGTGCCAGCAGCCCCGACACGAACACCGGGGAGCTGTTTTTT. It specifies CASSPDTNTGELFF. The chain carries TRBV2 and TRBJ2-2; D ambiguous. Germline values: CDR1 SNHLY, CDR2 FYNNEI. Trimming pared 6 bases from V and 0 bases from J, leaving 8 bases between. This CDR3 is built from 14 residues.

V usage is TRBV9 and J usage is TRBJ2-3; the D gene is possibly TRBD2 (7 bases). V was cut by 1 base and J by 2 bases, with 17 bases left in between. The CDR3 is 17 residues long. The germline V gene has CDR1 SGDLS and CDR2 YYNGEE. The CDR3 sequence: CASSVYTGGPSTDTQYF. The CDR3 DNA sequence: TGTGCCAGCAGCGTATATACGGGGGGCCCCTCCACAGATACGCAGTATTTT.

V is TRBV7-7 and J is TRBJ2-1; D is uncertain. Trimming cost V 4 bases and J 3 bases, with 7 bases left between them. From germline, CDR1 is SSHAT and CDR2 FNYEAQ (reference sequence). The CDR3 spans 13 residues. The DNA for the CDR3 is TGTGCCAGCAGCTATACTTACTACAATGAGCAGTTCTTC. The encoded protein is CASSYTYYNEQFF.

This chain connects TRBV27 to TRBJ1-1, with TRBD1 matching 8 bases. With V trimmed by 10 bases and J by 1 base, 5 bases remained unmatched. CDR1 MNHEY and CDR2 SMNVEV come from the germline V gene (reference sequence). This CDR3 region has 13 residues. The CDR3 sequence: CATFTGGNTEAFF. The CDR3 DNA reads TGTGCCACCTTTACAGGGGGGAACACTGAAGCTTTCTTT.

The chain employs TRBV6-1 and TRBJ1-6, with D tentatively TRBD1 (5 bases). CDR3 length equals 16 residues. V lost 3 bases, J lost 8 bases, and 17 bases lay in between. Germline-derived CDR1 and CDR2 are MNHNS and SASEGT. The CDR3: CASSENTGTAYSPLHF. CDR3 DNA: TGTGCCAGCAGTGAGAATACCGGGACTGCGTATTCACCCCTCCACTTT.

This CDR3 reads CASRSGGSGNTIYF. The CDR3 DNA follows: TGTGCCAGCAGATCCGGGGGCTCTGGAAACACCATATATTTT. V gene TRBV5-8 combines with J gene TRBJ1-3, with D possibly matching TRBD1 (5 bases). The V end lost 5 bases, the J end lost 0 bases, and 9 bases lay between the germline ends. Germline assignment: CDR1 SGHTS and CDR2 YDEGEE. The CDR3 runs to 14 residues.

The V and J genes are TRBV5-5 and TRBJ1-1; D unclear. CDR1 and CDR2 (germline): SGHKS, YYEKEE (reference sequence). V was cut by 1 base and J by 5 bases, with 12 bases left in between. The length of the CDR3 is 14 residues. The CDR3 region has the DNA TGTGCCAGCAGCTTGTTGGCTGGTGGAACTGAAGCTTTCTTT. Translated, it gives CASSLLAGGTEAFF.

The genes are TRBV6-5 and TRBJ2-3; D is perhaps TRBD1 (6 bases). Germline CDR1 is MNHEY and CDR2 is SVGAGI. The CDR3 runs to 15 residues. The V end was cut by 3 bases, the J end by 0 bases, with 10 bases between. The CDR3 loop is CASSYSTGSTDTQYF. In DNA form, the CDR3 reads TGTGCCAGCAGTTATAGTACAGGGAGCACAGATACGCAGTATTTT.

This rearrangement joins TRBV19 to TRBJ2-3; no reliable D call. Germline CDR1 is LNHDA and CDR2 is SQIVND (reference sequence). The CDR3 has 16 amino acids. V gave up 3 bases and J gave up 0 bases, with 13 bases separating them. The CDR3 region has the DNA TGTGCCAGTAGTATTGGACGGCTGGGGAGCACAGATACGCAGTATTTT. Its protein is CASSIGRLGSTDTQYF. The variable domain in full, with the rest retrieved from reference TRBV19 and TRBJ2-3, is DGGITQSPKYLFRKEGQNVTLSCEQNLNHDAMYWYRQDPGQGLRLIYYSQIVNDFQKGDIAEGYSVSREKKESFPLTVTSAQKNPTAFYLCASSIGRLGSTDTQYFGPGTRLTVL.

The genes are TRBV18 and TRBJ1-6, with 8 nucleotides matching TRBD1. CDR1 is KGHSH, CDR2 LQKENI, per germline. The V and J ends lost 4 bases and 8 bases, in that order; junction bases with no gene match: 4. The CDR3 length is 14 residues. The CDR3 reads CASSRDRGDSPLHF. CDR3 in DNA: TGTGCCAGCTCACGTGACAGGGGTGATTCACCCCTCCACTTT.